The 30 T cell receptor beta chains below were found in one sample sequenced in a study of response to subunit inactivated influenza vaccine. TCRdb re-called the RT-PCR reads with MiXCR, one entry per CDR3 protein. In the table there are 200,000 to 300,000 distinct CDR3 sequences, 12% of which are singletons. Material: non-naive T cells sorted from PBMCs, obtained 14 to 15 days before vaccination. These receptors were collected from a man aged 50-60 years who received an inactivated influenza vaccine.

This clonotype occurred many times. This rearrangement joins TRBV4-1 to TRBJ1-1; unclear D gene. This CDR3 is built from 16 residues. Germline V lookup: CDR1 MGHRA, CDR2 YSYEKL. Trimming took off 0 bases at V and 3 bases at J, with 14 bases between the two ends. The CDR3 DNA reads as TGCGCCAGCAGCCAAGAAGCCGCAGTTTTTTACACTGAAGCTTTCTTT. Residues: CASSQEAAVFYTEAFF.

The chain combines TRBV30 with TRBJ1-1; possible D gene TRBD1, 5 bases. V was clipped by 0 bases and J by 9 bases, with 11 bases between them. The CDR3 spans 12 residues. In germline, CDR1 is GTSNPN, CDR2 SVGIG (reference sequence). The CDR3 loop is CAWSVGARKAFF. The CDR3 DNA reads TGTGCCTGGAGTGTCGGGGCAAGAAAAGCTTTCTTT.

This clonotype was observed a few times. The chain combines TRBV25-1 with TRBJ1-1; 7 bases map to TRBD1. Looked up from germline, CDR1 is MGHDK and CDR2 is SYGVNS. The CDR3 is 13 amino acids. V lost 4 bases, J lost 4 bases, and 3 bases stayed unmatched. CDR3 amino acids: CASSGNRGTEAFF. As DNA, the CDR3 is TGTGCCAGCAGTGGGAACAGGGGCACTGAAGCTTTCTTT.

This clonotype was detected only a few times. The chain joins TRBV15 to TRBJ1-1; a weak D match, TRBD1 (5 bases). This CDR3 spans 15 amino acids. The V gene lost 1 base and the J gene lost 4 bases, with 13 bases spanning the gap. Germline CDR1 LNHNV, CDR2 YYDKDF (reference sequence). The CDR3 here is CATSRAHGQGTEAFF. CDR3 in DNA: TGTGCCACCAGCAGAGCTCACGGGCAGGGCACTGAAGCTTTCTTT.

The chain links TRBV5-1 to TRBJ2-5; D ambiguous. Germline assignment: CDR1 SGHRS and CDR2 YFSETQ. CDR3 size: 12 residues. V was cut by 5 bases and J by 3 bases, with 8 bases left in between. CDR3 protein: CASRPGEETQYF. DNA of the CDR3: TGCGCCAGCAGGCCAGGAGAAGAGACCCAGTACTTC.

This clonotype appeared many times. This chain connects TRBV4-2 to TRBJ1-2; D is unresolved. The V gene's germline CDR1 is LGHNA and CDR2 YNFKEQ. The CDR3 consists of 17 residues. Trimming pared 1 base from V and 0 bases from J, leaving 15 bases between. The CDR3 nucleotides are TGTGCCAGCAGCCAAGGTTTAGGACGGGAAGCTAACTATGGCTACACCTTC. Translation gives CASSQGLGREANYGYTF.

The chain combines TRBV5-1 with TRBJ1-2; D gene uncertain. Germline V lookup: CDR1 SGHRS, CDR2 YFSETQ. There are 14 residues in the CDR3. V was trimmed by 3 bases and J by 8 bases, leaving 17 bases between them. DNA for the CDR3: TGCGCCAGCAGCTCGGGCCTAGATTTAGGGGGCTACACCTTC. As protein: CASSSGLDLGGYTF.

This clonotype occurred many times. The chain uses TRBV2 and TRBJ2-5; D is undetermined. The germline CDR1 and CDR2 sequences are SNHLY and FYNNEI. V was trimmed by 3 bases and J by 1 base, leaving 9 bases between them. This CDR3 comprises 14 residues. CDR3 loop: CASSDPWVQETQYF. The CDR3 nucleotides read TGTGCCAGCAGTGACCCGTGGGTCCAAGAGACCCAGTACTTC.

CDR3 amino acids: CASSQDRGGYYGYTF. The CDR3 DNA reads as TGTGCCAGCAGCCAAGATAGAGGGGGCTACTATGGCTACACCTTC. The V gene is TRBV4-2, the J gene TRBJ1-2; 7 positions match TRBD1. Germline-derived CDR1 and CDR2 are LGHNA and YNFKEQ. This CDR3 comprises 15 residues. V gave up 0 bases and J gave up 3 bases; unmatched junction bases: 4.

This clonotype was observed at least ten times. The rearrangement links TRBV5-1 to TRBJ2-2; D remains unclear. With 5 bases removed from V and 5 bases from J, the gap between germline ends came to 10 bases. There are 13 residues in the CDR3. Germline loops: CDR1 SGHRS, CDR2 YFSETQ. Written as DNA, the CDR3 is TGCGCCAGCAGTATCGGACCTACCGGGGAGCTGTTTTTT. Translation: CASSIGPTGELFF.

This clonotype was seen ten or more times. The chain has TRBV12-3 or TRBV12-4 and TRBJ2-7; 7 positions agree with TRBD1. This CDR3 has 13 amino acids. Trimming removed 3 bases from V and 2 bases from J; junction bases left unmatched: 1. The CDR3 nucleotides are TGTGCCAGCAGTTTGGACAGGACCTACGAGCAGTACTTC. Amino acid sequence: CASSLDRTYEQYF.

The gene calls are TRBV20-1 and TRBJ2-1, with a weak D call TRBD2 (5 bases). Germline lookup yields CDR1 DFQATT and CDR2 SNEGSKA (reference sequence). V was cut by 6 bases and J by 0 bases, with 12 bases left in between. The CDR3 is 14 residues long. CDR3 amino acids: CSAVLGSSYNEQFF. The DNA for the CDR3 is TGCAGTGCCGTCCTGGGGAGCTCCTACAATGAGCAGTTCTTC.

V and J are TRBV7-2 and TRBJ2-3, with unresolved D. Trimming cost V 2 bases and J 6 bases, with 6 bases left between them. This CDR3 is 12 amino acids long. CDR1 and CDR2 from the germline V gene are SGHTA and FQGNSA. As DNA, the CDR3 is TGTGCCAGCAGCTTATCGAGGGATACGCAGTATTTT. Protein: CASSLSRDTQYF.

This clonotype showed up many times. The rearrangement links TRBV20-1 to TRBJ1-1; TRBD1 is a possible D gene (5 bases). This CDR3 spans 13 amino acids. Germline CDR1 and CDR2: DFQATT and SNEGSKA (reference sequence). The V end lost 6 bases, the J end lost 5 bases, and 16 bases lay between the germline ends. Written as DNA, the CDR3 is TGCAGTGCCTATAAAGACGGGGGGACTGAAGCTTTCTTT. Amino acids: CSAYKDGGTEAFF.

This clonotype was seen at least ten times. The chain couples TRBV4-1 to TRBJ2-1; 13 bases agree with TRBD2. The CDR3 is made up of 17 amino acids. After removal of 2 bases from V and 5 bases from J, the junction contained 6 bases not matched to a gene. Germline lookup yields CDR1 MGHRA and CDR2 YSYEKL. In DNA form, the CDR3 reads TGCGCCAGCAGCCAAATTCCCGGGACTAGCGGGGACAATGAGCAGTTCTTC. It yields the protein CASSQIPGTSGDNEQFF.

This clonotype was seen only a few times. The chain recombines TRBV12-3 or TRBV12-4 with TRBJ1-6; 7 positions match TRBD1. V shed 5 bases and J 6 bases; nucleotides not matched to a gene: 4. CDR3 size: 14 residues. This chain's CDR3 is CASSMGQINSPLHF. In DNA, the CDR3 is TGTGCCAGCAGTATGGGACAGATTAATTCACCCCTCCACTTT.

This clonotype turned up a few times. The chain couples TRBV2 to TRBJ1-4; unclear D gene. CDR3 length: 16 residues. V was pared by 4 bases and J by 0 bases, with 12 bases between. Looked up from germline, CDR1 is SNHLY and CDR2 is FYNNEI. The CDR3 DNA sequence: TGTGCCAGCAGTGCCTCGACTGGGGCAACTAATGAAAAACTGTTTTTT. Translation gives CASSASTGATNEKLFF.

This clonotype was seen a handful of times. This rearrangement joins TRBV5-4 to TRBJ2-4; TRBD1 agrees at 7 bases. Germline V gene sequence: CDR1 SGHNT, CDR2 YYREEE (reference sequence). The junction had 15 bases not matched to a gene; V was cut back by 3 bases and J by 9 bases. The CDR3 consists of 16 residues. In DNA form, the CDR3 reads TGTGCCAGCAGCTCGCGACAGGGCCTAAATAAAGGCATTCAGTACTTC. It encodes CASSSRQGLNKGIQYF.

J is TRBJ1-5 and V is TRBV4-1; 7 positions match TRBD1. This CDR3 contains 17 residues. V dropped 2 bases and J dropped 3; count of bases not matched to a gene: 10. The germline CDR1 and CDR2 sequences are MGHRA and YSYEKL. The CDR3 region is CASSQFRQGGTNQPQHF. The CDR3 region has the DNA TGCGCCAGCAGCCAATTTAGACAGGGAGGAACCAATCAGCCCCAGCATTTT.

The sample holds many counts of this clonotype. Here the CDR3 reads CASRGGGETQYF. CDR3 bases: TGTGCCAGCAGGGGGGGTGGGGAGACCCAGTACTTC. This chain links TRBV12-3 or TRBV12-4 with TRBJ2-5, with D perhaps matching TRBD2 (6 bases). V was cut by 6 bases and J by 5 bases, with 10 bases left in between. This CDR3 comprises 12 residues.

The CDR3 nucleotides are TGTGCCAGCAGCTTAGTAGTTAAGGGCTATGGCTACACCTTC. Encoded protein: CASSLVVKGYGYTF. V usage is TRBV7-2 and J usage is TRBJ1-2; D gene unclear. The CDR3 runs 14 residues. Germline V lookup: CDR1 SGHTA, CDR2 FQGNSA. The ends were cut back, 1 base at V and 4 bases at J, with 10 bases in the middle.

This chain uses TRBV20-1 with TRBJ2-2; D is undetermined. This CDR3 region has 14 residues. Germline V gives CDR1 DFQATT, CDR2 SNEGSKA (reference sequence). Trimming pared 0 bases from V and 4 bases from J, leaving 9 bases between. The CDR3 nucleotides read TGCAGTGCTAGAGATAATTTCGGCACCGGGGAGCTGTTTTTT. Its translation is CSARDNFGTGELFF.

CDR3 region: CSVGGLGGNQPQHF. As DNA, the CDR3 is TGCTCCGTCGGAGGCTTGGGTGGCAATCAGCCCCAGCATTTT. V gene TRBV20-1 combines with J gene TRBJ1-5; D gene unclear. The CDR3 has 14 amino acids. Germline lookup yields CDR1 DFQATT and CDR2 SNEGSKA (reference sequence).

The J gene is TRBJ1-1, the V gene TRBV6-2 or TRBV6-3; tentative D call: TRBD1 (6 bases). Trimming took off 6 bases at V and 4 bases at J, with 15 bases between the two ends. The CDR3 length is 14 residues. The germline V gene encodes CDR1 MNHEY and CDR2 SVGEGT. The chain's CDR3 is CASSLTGLVTEAFF. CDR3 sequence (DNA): TGTGCCAGCAGCCTAACAGGGTTGGTCACTGAAGCTTTCTTT.

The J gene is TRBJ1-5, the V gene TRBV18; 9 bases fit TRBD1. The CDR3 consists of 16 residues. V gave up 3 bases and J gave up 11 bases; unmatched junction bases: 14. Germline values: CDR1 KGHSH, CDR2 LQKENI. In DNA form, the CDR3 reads TGTGCCAGCTCACCTGTAGGGGGGACAGGGATGGTGGCCCAGCATTTT. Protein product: CASSPVGGTGMVAQHF.

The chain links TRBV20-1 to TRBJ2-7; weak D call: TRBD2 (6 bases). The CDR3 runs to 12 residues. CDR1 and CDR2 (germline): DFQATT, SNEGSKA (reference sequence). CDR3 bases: TGCAGCGCGGAGGAGGGGATCTACGAGCAGTACTTC. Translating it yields CSAEEGIYEQYF.

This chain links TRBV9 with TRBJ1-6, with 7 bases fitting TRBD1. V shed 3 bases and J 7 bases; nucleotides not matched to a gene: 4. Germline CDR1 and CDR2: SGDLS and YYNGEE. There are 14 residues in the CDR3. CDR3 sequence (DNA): TGTGCCAGCAGCGCTCCGGGACAGAATTCACCCCTCCACTTT. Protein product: CASSAPGQNSPLHF.

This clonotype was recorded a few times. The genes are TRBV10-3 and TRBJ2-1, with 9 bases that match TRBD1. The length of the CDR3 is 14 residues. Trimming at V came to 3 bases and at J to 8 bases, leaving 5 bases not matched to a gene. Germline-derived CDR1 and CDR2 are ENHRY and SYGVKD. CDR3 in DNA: TGTGCCATCAGTGATACAGGGGGCGGGGATGAGCAGTTCTTC. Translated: CAISDTGGGDEQFF.

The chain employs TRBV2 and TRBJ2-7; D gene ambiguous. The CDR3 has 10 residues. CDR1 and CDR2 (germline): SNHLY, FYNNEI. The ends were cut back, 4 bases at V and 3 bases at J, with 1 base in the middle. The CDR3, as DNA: TGTGCCAGCAGTGGCTACGAGCAGTACTTC. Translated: CASSGYEQYF.

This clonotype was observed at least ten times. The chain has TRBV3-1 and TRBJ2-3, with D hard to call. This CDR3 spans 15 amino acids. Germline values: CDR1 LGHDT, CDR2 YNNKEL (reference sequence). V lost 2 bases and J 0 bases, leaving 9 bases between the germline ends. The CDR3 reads CASSQNALSTDTQYF. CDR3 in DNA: TGTGCCAGCAGCCAAAATGCGCTAAGCACAGATACGCAGTATTTT.